This T cell receptor beta chain was identified in a study of T-cell reconstitution after alpha-beta-depleted transplantation in children. Using unique molecular identifiers, the investigators prepared the TCRbeta library. TCRdb ran MiXCR on the PCR reads and lists one entry per CDR3 protein. The table records around 580,000 distinct CDR3 sequences, 23% of them present only once. Germline V gene data show CDR1 as SEHNR and CDR2 as FQNEAQ (reference sequence). Trimming left V 1 base short and J 5 bases short, with 17 bases between. The CDR3 spans 16 residues. The chain is built from TRBV7-9 and TRBJ2-5; possibly TRBD1 for D (6 bases). The receptor comes from a boy less than two years old who had a stem cell transplant for acute myeloid leukemia, so the T cells may come from the graft donor. Sequencing used PBMCs, mostly from graft donor cells, obtained 360 days after TCRalphabeta/CD19-depleted stem cell transplant. CDR3 sequence reads: CASSLVGRGVRETQYF. In nucleotides, the CDR3 is TGTGCCAGCAGCTTAGTAGGCAGGGGAGTTCGCGAGACCCAGTACTTC.